This T cell receptor (beta chain) emerged from a study of OX40 agonist ivuxolimab in advanced cancers. Data came from immunoSEQ multiplex PCR; TCRdb stores just in-frame clones and leaves some out. Here the sample spans 65,000 to 100,000 clones, approximately 85% being singletons. Trimming took 7 bases from V and 8 from J; bases not matched to a gene: 13. Germline assignment: CDR1 GTSNPN and CDR2 SVGIG (reference sequence). This CDR3 spans 13 amino acids. This TCR was sampled from an adult with an advanced solid tumor such as melanoma, head and neck, liver or kidney cancer. Sequences were derived from CD4+ or CD8+ T cells sorted from blood, sampled in a trial of the OX40 agonist ivuxolimab. The chain is built from TRBV30 and TRBJ2-5; 7 nucleotides match TRBD1. The CDR3 region is CALDRDSPYTQYF. CDR3 DNA: TGTGCCTTAGACCGGGACAGCCCTTATACCCAGTACTTC.